These T cell receptor beta chains were read from a single sample in a study of blood T cell repertoires in COVID-19. The data were produced by immunoSEQ multiplex PCR, yet TCRdb's version contains in-frame clones alone and is incomplete. The sample lists fewer than 500,000 clones; approximately 90% were seen once. The sequenced material came from peripheral blood. These receptors all come from a woman aged 25 to 45 with acute or convalescent COVID-19. CDR3s include the opening cysteine and the closing phenylalanine or tryptophan. Fields, in order: J gene, clone size, D gene, V gene, CDR3 protein, CDR3 DNA. The D gene is left open where the match is weak. The size entry is marked missing in some rows and otherwise reads once, few, many or a size class.

J gene: TRBJ1-1; clone size: .; D gene: .; V gene: TRBV5-6; CDR3 protein: CASSWTAMNTEAFF; CDR3 DNA: TGTGCCAGCAGCTGGACAGCGATGAACACTGAAGCTTTCTTT
J gene: TRBJ2-3; clone size: .; D gene: TRBD2; V gene: TRBV3-1/TRBV3-2; CDR3 protein: CASSQDIIRLAGGPRVVGTDTQYF; CDR3 DNA: TGTGCCAGCAGCCAAGACATTATCCGCCTAGCGGGGGGGCCTAGGGTTGTCGGCACAGATACGCAGTATTTT
J gene: TRBJ2-5; clone size: .; D gene: .; V gene: TRBV12-3/TRBV12-4; CDR3 protein: CASSLGRETQYF; CDR3 DNA: TGTGCCAGCAGTTTAGGGCGGGAGACCCAGTACTTC
J gene: TRBJ2-2; clone size: .; D gene: .; V gene: TRBV3-1/TRBV3-2; CDR3 protein: CASSEQGKRTGELFF; CDR3 DNA: TGTGCCAGCAGTGAACAGGGCAAGCGCACCGGGGAGCTGTTTTTT
J gene: TRBJ2-7; clone size: .; D gene: TRBD2; V gene: TRBV11-2; CDR3 protein: CASSSGPGTNAEQYF; CDR3 DNA: TGTGCCAGCAGCTCGGGCCCGGGGACTAATGCCGAGCAGTACTTC
J gene: TRBJ1-6; clone size: .; D gene: .; V gene: TRBV5-4; CDR3 protein: CASSLSKGPGKPYNSPLHF; CDR3 DNA: TGTGCCAGCAGCTTGAGTAAGGGCCCCGGGAAACCCTATAATTCACCCCTCCACTTT
J gene: TRBJ1-5; clone size: .; D gene: TRBD1; V gene: TRBV9; CDR3 protein: CASRLIRGPDQPQHF; CDR3 DNA: TGTGCCAGCAGACTGATCAGGGGGCCAGATCAGCCCCAGCATTTT
J gene: TRBJ2-4; clone size: .; D gene: TRBD1; V gene: TRBV14; CDR3 protein: CASSHPGGSKNIQYF; CDR3 DNA: TGTGCCAGCAGCCATCCAGGGGGCTCCAAAAACATTCAGTACTTC
J gene: TRBJ2-7; clone size: .; D gene: .; V gene: TRBV18; CDR3 protein: CASSRSRDFLLEQYF; CDR3 DNA: TGTGCCAGCTCACGTTCGCGGGACTTCCTGCTCGAGCAGTACTTC
J gene: TRBJ2-2; clone size: .; D gene: .; V gene: TRBV15; CDR3 protein: CATSRDLGNTGELFF; CDR3 DNA: TGTGCCACCAGCAGAGATCTTGGCAACACCGGGGAGCTGTTTTTT
J gene: TRBJ1-2; clone size: .; D gene: TRBD1; V gene: TRBV7-8; CDR3 protein: CASSQIRQGGYTF; CDR3 DNA: TGTGCCAGCAGCCAAATTCGACAGGGTGGCTACACCTTC
J gene: TRBJ2-3; clone size: .; D gene: TRBD2; V gene: TRBV2; CDR3 protein: CASSLAGASTDTQYF; CDR3 DNA: TGTGCCAGCAGCCTAGCGGGCGCCAGCACAGATACGCAGTATTTT
J gene: TRBJ1-1; clone size: .; D gene: .; V gene: TRBV24-1; CDR3 protein: CATSVTEGGKAFF; CDR3 DNA: TGTGCCACCAGTGTCACCGAAGGGGGTAAAGCTTTCTTT
J gene: TRBJ2-2; clone size: once; D gene: .; V gene: TRBV9; CDR3 protein: CASSVEGARTGELFF; CDR3 DNA: TGTGCCAGCAGCGTGGAGGGGGCGAGGACCGGGGAGCTGTTTTTT
J gene: TRBJ1-2; clone size: few; D gene: TRBD1; V gene: TRBV5-4; CDR3 protein: CASRGQANYGYTF; CDR3 DNA: TGTGCCAGCCGAGGACAGGCGAACTATGGCTACACCTTC
J gene: TRBJ2-5; clone size: once; D gene: .; V gene: TRBV19; CDR3 protein: CASSIRGPWSGETQYF; CDR3 DNA: TGTGCCAGTAGCATAAGGGGTCCCTGGTCGGGAGAGACCCAGTACTTC
J gene: TRBJ2-5; clone size: .; D gene: .; V gene: TRBV21-1; CDR3 protein: CASSNGCGSGKFQETQYF; CDR3 DNA: TGTGCCAGCAGCAACGGATGCGGTAGCGGTAAATTTCAAGAGACCCAGTACTTC
J gene: TRBJ2-2; clone size: .; D gene: TRBD2; V gene: TRBV3-1/TRBV3-2; CDR3 protein: CASSPLTSGARGELFF; CDR3 DNA: TGTGCCAGCAGCCCTCTGACTAGCGGGGCCAGGGGGGAGCTGTTTTTT
J gene: TRBJ1-1; clone size: .; D gene: .; V gene: TRBV7-8; CDR3 protein: CASSLDRVPSNTEAFF; CDR3 DNA: TGTGCCAGCAGCTTAGACAGGGTACCGTCGAACACTGAAGCTTTCTTT
J gene: TRBJ1-2; clone size: .; D gene: TRBD1; V gene: TRBV28; CDR3 protein: CASTTYGQDAYGYTF; CDR3 DNA: TGTGCCAGCACAACCTACGGACAGGACGCCTATGGCTACACCTTC
J gene: TRBJ1-5; clone size: .; D gene: TRBD1; V gene: TRBV10-1; CDR3 protein: CAINTGTGGRQPQHF; CDR3 DNA: TGCGCCATCAATACCGGGACAGGGGGCCGGCAGCCCCAGCATTTT
J gene: TRBJ2-3; clone size: .; D gene: TRBD2; V gene: TRBV2; CDR3 protein: CASRPTSGGASFTDTQYF; CDR3 DNA: TGTGCCAGCAGGCCCACTAGCGGGGGGGCCTCATTCACAGATACGCAGTATTTT
J gene: TRBJ2-6; clone size: .; D gene: .; V gene: TRBV5-5; CDR3 protein: CASSLLFERGANVLTF; CDR3 DNA: TGTGCCAGCAGCTTGCTCTTCGAGAGAGGGGCCAACGTCCTGACTTTC
J gene: TRBJ1-5; clone size: .; D gene: .; V gene: TRBV19; CDR3 protein: CASSIFHGDSNQPQHF; CDR3 DNA: TGTGCCAGTAGTATTTTTCACGGGGATAGCAATCAGCCCCAGCATTTT
J gene: TRBJ2-5; clone size: once; D gene: TRBD2; V gene: TRBV5-4; CDR3 protein: CASSLSSGGEVTQYF; CDR3 DNA: TGTGCCAGCAGCTTGTCTAGCGGGGGGGAGGTGACCCAGTACTTC
J gene: TRBJ1-6; clone size: .; D gene: .; V gene: TRBV5-1; CDR3 protein: CASSLTEGLGSPLHF; CDR3 DNA: TGCGCCAGCAGCTTGACGGAGGGTCTAGGTTCACCCCTCCACTTT
J gene: TRBJ2-1; clone size: .; D gene: TRBD2; V gene: TRBV19; CDR3 protein: CASSDSGGNNEQFF; CDR3 DNA: TGTGCCAGTAGTGACAGCGGGGGGAACAATGAGCAGTTCTTC
J gene: TRBJ2-2; clone size: .; D gene: TRBD1; V gene: TRBV19; CDR3 protein: CASSTGTANTGELFF; CDR3 DNA: TGTGCCAGTAGCACCGGGACAGCGAACACCGGGGAGCTGTTTTTT
J gene: TRBJ2-7; clone size: .; D gene: TRBD2; V gene: TRBV30; CDR3 protein: CAWRSSGGSYEQYF; CDR3 DNA: TGTGCCTGGAGATCTAGCGGGGGATCCTACGAGCAGTACTTC